This entry lists 8 T cell receptor beta chains sequenced from one sample in a study of beta chain features in type 1 diabetes. The sequenced template was cDNA made from the entire isolated RNA. Method: immunoSEQ multiplex PCR; TCRdb's copy keeps in-frame clones and lacks some. The table lists 970,000 or so clones, 15% to 20% of them singletons. Material: naive CD4+ T cells from blood. The receptors stem from a woman aged 18 to 35 in good health.

The DNA for the CDR3 is TGTGCCAGCAGACCTCTAGCGAGAACCAGGGAGCAGTACTTC. This translates into CASRPLARTREQYF. The chain joins TRBV5-6 to TRBJ2-7, with a possible D match to TRBD2 (6 bases). Germline CDR1 and CDR2: SGHDT and YYEEEE. The V end lost 5 bases, the J end lost 7 bases, and 19 bases lay between the germline ends. The CDR3 sequence is 14 residues long.

The chain recombines TRBV15 with TRBJ1-2; 12 bases match TRBD1. Trimming at V came to 3 bases and at J to 0 bases, leaving 8 bases not matched to a gene. Germline values: CDR1 LNHNV, CDR2 YYDKDF (reference sequence). There are 18 residues in the CDR3. The CDR3 is CATSRSPGQGASNYGYTF. CDR3 in DNA: TGTGCCACCAGCAGGTCCCCGGGACAGGGGGCTTCTAACTATGGCTACACCTTC. The complete variable domain, with remaining parts taken from reference TRBV15 and TRBJ1-2, reads DAMVIQNPRYQVTQFGKPVTLSCSQTLNHNVMYWYQQKSSQAPKLLFHYYDKDFNNEADTPDNFQSRRPNTSFCFLDIRSPGLGDTAMYLCATSRSPGQGASNYGYTFGSGTRLTVV.

V usage is TRBV7-2 and J usage is TRBJ1-4; D is ambiguous. Germline V gene data show CDR1 as SGHTA and CDR2 as FQGNSA. The CDR3 consists of 17 residues. V lost 1 base, J lost 1 base, and 13 bases lay in between. The CDR3 DNA sequence: TGTGCCAGCAGCTTAGTCGTGGCGAGACTAACTAATGAAAAACTGTTTTTT. It encodes CASSLVVARLTNEKLFF.

CDR3 sequence reads: CASSLMAGRVANYGYTF. The CDR3 nucleotides read TGTGCCAGCAGTTTAATGGCAGGGAGGGTCGCTAACTATGGCTACACCTTC. The chain carries TRBV27 and TRBJ1-2, with a tentative D call TRBD1 (5 bases). Germline V gene sequence: CDR1 MNHEY, CDR2 SMNVEV (reference sequence). Trimming took 2 bases from V and 0 from J, leaving 16 bases between them. This CDR3 contains 17 residues.

In this sample, this clone turned up a few times. V gene TRBV4-2 combines with J gene TRBJ1-5, with D maybe TRBD1 (5 bases). Trimming left V 3 bases short and J 3 bases short, with 15 bases between. CDR3 length: 16 residues. Germline V gives CDR1 LGHNA, CDR2 YNFKEQ. As DNA, the CDR3 is TGTGCCAGCAGCCATGAGGGGTGGGAGCCCAATCAGCCCCAGCATTTT. It encodes CASSHEGWEPNQPQHF.

In this sample, this clone turned up a few times. V and J are TRBV28 and TRBJ2-7; no firm D call. In germline, CDR1 is MDHEN, CDR2 SYDVKM. The CDR3 has 13 residues. V was pared by 6 bases and J by 4 bases, with 13 bases between. CDR3 in DNA: TGTGCCAGCAGCCCCACCTTAGGTTACGAGCAGTACTTC. This translates into CASSPTLGYEQYF.

The J gene is TRBJ2-5, the V gene TRBV6-1, with a tentative D call TRBD2 (6 bases). The length of the CDR3 is 15 residues. In germline, CDR1 is MNHNS, CDR2 SASEGT. The V end was cut by 5 bases, the J end by 3 bases, with 16 bases between. CDR3 protein: CASSPEYGSKETQYF. In DNA form, the CDR3 reads TGTGCCAGCAGTCCCGAGTACGGGAGTAAAGAGACCCAGTACTTC.

The rearrangement uses TRBV21-1 and TRBJ2-1; the table's D call TRBD2 went unverified against the DNA. TRBV21-1 is annotated as a pseudogene. The CDR3 covers 20 residues. DNA for the CDR3: TGTGCCAGCAGCAACCCTATGGAGCGGGAGGCATCCTGCTCCTACAATGAGCAGTTCTTC. This codes for CASSNPMEREASCSYNEQFF.